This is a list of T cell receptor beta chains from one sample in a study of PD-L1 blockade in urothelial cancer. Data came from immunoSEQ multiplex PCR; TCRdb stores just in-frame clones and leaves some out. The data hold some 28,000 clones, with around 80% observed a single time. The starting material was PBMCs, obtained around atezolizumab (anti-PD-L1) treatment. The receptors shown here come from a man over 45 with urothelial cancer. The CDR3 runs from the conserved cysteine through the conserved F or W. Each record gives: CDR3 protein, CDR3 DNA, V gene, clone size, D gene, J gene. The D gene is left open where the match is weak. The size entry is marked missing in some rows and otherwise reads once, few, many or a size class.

cdr3_aa: CASSPARGGNTIYF; cdr3_nt: TGTGCCAGCTCACCAGCGCGGGGAGGAAACACCATATATTTT; v_call: TRBV18; clone_size: NA; d_call: NA; j_call: TRBJ1-3
cdr3_aa: CASKPGLAGVEQYF; cdr3_nt: TGTGCCAGCAAACCTGGACTAGCGGGAGTCGAGCAGTACTTC; v_call: TRBV6-5; clone_size: NA; d_call: TRBD2; j_call: TRBJ2-7
cdr3_aa: CASSSSTSSGGYTF; cdr3_nt: TGCGCCAGCAGCTCGTCGACAAGCAGCGGGGGCTACACCTTC; v_call: TRBV5-1; clone_size: NA; d_call: NA; j_call: TRBJ1-2
cdr3_aa: CASSGGGGGETQYF; cdr3_nt: TGCGCCAGCAGCGGCGGGGGCGGGGGAGAGACCCAGTACTTC; v_call: TRBV5-1; clone_size: NA; d_call: NA; j_call: TRBJ2-5
cdr3_aa: CASSLSAGGSYEQYF; cdr3_nt: TGTGCCAGCAGCTTGTCGGCGGGAGGCTCCTACGAGCAGTACTTC; v_call: TRBV11-2; clone_size: few; d_call: TRBD2; j_call: TRBJ2-7
cdr3_aa: CASSPRTGATNTGELFF; cdr3_nt: TGCGCCAGCAGCCCCAGGACAGGGGCCACCAACACCGGGGAGCTGTTTTTT; v_call: TRBV5-1; clone_size: NA; d_call: TRBD1; j_call: TRBJ2-2
cdr3_aa: CASSLQLAGWEQFF; cdr3_nt: TGTGCCAGCAGCTTGCAACTAGCGGGATGGGAGCAGTTCTTC; v_call: TRBV11-2; clone_size: once; d_call: TRBD2; j_call: TRBJ2-1
cdr3_aa: CASSTPSGKPSGSNQPQHF; cdr3_nt: TGTGCCAGTAGTACCCCATCGGGGAAACCATCAGGCAGCAATCAGCCCCAGCATTTT; v_call: TRBV19; clone_size: few; d_call: NA; j_call: TRBJ1-5
cdr3_aa: CASSPSGSMRVTDTQYF; cdr3_nt: TGTGCCAGCAGTCCTAGCGGGAGTATGAGGGTCACAGATACGCAGTATTTT; v_call: TRBV25-1; clone_size: NA; d_call: TRBD2; j_call: TRBJ2-3
cdr3_aa: CASRGLAAYEQYF; cdr3_nt: TGTGCCAGCAGGGGACTAGCGGCCTACGAGCAGTACTTC; v_call: TRBV27; clone_size: NA; d_call: TRBD2; j_call: TRBJ2-7
cdr3_aa: CASSPSHTSETQYF; cdr3_nt: TGTGCCAGCTCACCATCTCACACCTCGGAGACCCAGTACTTC; v_call: TRBV18; clone_size: NA; d_call: NA; j_call: TRBJ2-5
cdr3_aa: CASSFTNTDTQYF; cdr3_nt: TGCGCCAGCAGCTTCACAAACACAGATACGCAGTATTTT; v_call: TRBV5-1; clone_size: NA; d_call: NA; j_call: TRBJ2-3
cdr3_aa: CASSPAAGVTDTQYF; cdr3_nt: TGCGCCAGCAGCCCCGCAGCGGGAGTCACAGATACGCAGTATTTT; v_call: TRBV5-1; clone_size: NA; d_call: TRBD2; j_call: TRBJ2-3
cdr3_aa: CASRVVNTEAFF; cdr3_nt: TGTGCCAGCAGGGTAGTGAACACTGAAGCTTTCTTT; v_call: TRBV2; clone_size: NA; d_call: NA; j_call: TRBJ1-1
cdr3_aa: CASSLALGGGYGYTF; cdr3_nt: TGTGCCAGCAGCTTAGCTCTGGGAGGGGGCTATGGCTACACCTTC; v_call: TRBV11-2; clone_size: NA; d_call: NA; j_call: TRBJ1-2
cdr3_aa: CASSRTSGGAAGELFF; cdr3_nt: TGTGCCAGCAGCAGGACTAGCGGGGGGGCCGCCGGGGAGCTGTTTTTT; v_call: TRBV5-4; clone_size: NA; d_call: TRBD2; j_call: TRBJ2-2
cdr3_aa: CASSVRGLAATSTDTQYF; cdr3_nt: TGTGCCAGCAGCGTGCGGGGGCTAGCGGCTACTAGCACAGATACGCAGTATTTT; v_call: TRBV9; clone_size: NA; d_call: NA; j_call: TRBJ2-3
cdr3_aa: CASSQDSARMNTEAFF; cdr3_nt: TGTGCCAGCAGCCAAGATAGCGCTAGGATGAACACTGAAGCTTTCTTT; v_call: TRBV4-2; clone_size: medium-sized; d_call: NA; j_call: TRBJ1-1
cdr3_aa: CASSQVVTGGDTEAFF; cdr3_nt: TGCGCCAGCAGCCAAGTCGTAACAGGGGGAGACACTGAAGCTTTCTTT; v_call: TRBV4-1; clone_size: NA; d_call: TRBD1; j_call: TRBJ1-1
cdr3_aa: CASSTGQGAYNSPLHF; cdr3_nt: TGTGCCAGCAGCACAGGACAGGGGGCTTATAATTCACCCCTCCACTTT; v_call: TRBV9; clone_size: once; d_call: TRBD1; j_call: TRBJ1-6
cdr3_aa: CASSAGSSQYF; cdr3_nt: TGCGCCAGCAGCGCGGGGAGTTCCCAGTACTTC; v_call: TRBV5-1; clone_size: NA; d_call: NA; j_call: TRBJ2-5
cdr3_aa: CASSPGTSGDTQYF; cdr3_nt: TGTGCCAGCAGTCCCGGGACTAGCGGAGATACGCAGTATTTT; v_call: TRBV2; clone_size: NA; d_call: TRBD2; j_call: TRBJ2-3
cdr3_aa: CASSRNRDRGQTGELFF; cdr3_nt: TGTGCCAGTAGTAGGAACCGGGACAGGGGGCAGACCGGGGAGCTGTTTTTT; v_call: TRBV19; clone_size: few; d_call: TRBD1; j_call: TRBJ2-2
cdr3_aa: CASRTGGSEAFF; cdr3_nt: TGCGCCAGCAGGACAGGGGGCTCTGAAGCTTTCTTT; v_call: TRBV10-2; clone_size: NA; d_call: TRBD1; j_call: TRBJ1-1
cdr3_aa: CASSSTFRTGPYEQYF; cdr3_nt: TGTGCCAGCAGCTCGACCTTTAGGACAGGGCCTTACGAGCAGTACTTC; v_call: TRBV7-6; clone_size: NA; d_call: TRBD1; j_call: TRBJ2-7
cdr3_aa: CASSETSVNQETQYF; cdr3_nt: TGTGCCAGCAGTGAAACTAGCGTAAACCAAGAGACCCAGTACTTC; v_call: TRBV2; clone_size: NA; d_call: TRBD2; j_call: TRBJ2-5
cdr3_aa: CASSSGQLQTEAFF; cdr3_nt: TGTGCCAGCAGCTCGGGACAGCTTCAGACTGAAGCTTTCTTT; v_call: TRBV5-4; clone_size: NA; d_call: TRBD1; j_call: TRBJ1-1
cdr3_aa: CATSRAEDRGRVGYGYTF; cdr3_nt: TGTGCCACCAGCAGAGCCGAGGACAGGGGGCGCGTTGGCTATGGCTACACCTTC; v_call: TRBV15; clone_size: NA; d_call: TRBD1; j_call: TRBJ1-2
cdr3_aa: CASSGALRSSGNTIYF; cdr3_nt: TGTGCCAGCAGTGGGGCCCTGAGAAGCTCTGGAAACACCATATATTTT; v_call: TRBV2; clone_size: NA; d_call: NA; j_call: TRBJ1-3
cdr3_aa: CAINAGLNTEAFF; cdr3_nt: TGTGCCATCAACGCGGGCTTGAACACTGAAGCTTTCTTT; v_call: TRBV10-3; clone_size: few; d_call: NA; j_call: TRBJ1-1
cdr3_aa: CASTPRGSGHTGELFF; cdr3_nt: TGTGCCAGCACCCCTCGGGGTAGCGGGCACACCGGGGAGCTGTTTTTT; v_call: TRBV5-4; clone_size: NA; d_call: TRBD2; j_call: TRBJ2-2
cdr3_aa: CASSLDSHQGQPQHF; cdr3_nt: TGTGCCAGCAGCTTAGACAGCCATCAGGGACAGCCCCAGCATTTT; v_call: TRBV7-2; clone_size: NA; d_call: NA; j_call: TRBJ1-5
cdr3_aa: CASSPAGLANNEQFF; cdr3_nt: TGTGCCAGCTCACCGGCGGGACTAGCCAACAATGAGCAGTTCTTC; v_call: TRBV18; clone_size: NA; d_call: TRBD2; j_call: TRBJ2-1
cdr3_aa: CASSYSSGANGYTF; cdr3_nt: TGTGCCAGCAGTTACTCGAGTGGGGCGAATGGCTACACCTTC; v_call: TRBV6-5; clone_size: NA; d_call: NA; j_call: TRBJ1-2
cdr3_aa: CASSLDSGGSGNTIYF; cdr3_nt: TGTGCCAGCAGCTTGGATTCGGGGGGTTCTGGAAACACCATATATTTT; v_call: TRBV5-4; clone_size: NA; d_call: NA; j_call: TRBJ1-3
cdr3_aa: CASTTPGKLNTEAFF; cdr3_nt: TGTGCCAGCACCACCCCGGGAAAGTTGAACACTGAAGCTTTCTTT; v_call: TRBV2; clone_size: NA; d_call: NA; j_call: TRBJ1-1
cdr3_aa: CASTSGQGAKQYF; cdr3_nt: TGTGCCAGCACCTCGGGACAGGGGGCTAAGCAGTACTTC; v_call: TRBV6-5; clone_size: once; d_call: TRBD1; j_call: TRBJ2-7
cdr3_aa: CASSDRGSEAFF; cdr3_nt: TGTGCCAGCAGCGACAGGGGGTCTGAAGCTTTCTTT; v_call: TRBV6-6; clone_size: NA; d_call: TRBD1; j_call: TRBJ1-1
cdr3_aa: CASSPRDSSYEQYF; cdr3_nt: TGTGCCAGCAGCCCCCGGGACAGCTCCTACGAGCAGTACTTC; v_call: TRBV5-4; clone_size: NA; d_call: TRBD1; j_call: TRBJ2-7
cdr3_aa: CASSWQGTVTNEKLFF; cdr3_nt: TGTGCCAGCAGTTGGCAGGGGACGGTAACTAATGAAAAACTGTTTTTT; v_call: TRBV7-9; clone_size: NA; d_call: NA; j_call: TRBJ1-4
cdr3_aa: CASSSPPRGTRETDTQYF; cdr3_nt: TGTGCCAGCAGCTCCCCCCCCCGGGGGACTAGAGAGACAGATACGCAGTATTTT; v_call: TRBV7-8; clone_size: few; d_call: TRBD2; j_call: TRBJ2-3
cdr3_aa: CASSRGGQGSLETQYF; cdr3_nt: TGTGCCAGCAGCCGGGGGGGGCAGGGGAGTCTAGAGACCCAGTACTTC; v_call: TRBV7-9; clone_size: NA; d_call: TRBD2; j_call: TRBJ2-5
cdr3_aa: CASSEGAPYNEQFF; cdr3_nt: TGTGCCAGCAGTGAGGGGGCACCGTACAATGAGCAGTTCTTC; v_call: TRBV6-1; clone_size: NA; d_call: NA; j_call: TRBJ2-1
cdr3_aa: CATSRDRASEKLFF; cdr3_nt: TGTGCCACCAGCAGAGACAGGGCGAGTGAAAAACTGTTTTTT; v_call: TRBV15; clone_size: once; d_call: NA; j_call: TRBJ1-4
cdr3_aa: CASSTRTSAYEQYF; cdr3_nt: TGCGCCAGCAGCACCCGGACTAGCGCCTACGAGCAGTACTTC; v_call: TRBV5-1; clone_size: NA; d_call: TRBD2; j_call: TRBJ2-7
cdr3_aa: CASSTGLGNNEQFF; cdr3_nt: TGCGCCAGCAGCACGGGACTAGGCAACAATGAGCAGTTCTTC; v_call: TRBV5-1; clone_size: NA; d_call: TRBD2; j_call: TRBJ2-1
cdr3_aa: CSVGLAGGFSYNEQFF; cdr3_nt: TGCAGCGTCGGACTAGCGGGGGGGTTCTCCTACAATGAGCAGTTCTTC; v_call: TRBV29-1; clone_size: NA; d_call: TRBD2; j_call: TRBJ2-1
cdr3_aa: CASSLEIRNTEAFF; cdr3_nt: TGTGCCAGCAGCTTAGAAATCCGGAACACTGAAGCTTTCTTT; v_call: TRBV11-2; clone_size: NA; d_call: NA; j_call: TRBJ1-1
cdr3_aa: CAIRDTGVGYGYTF; cdr3_nt: TGTGCCATCAGAGATACAGGGGTAGGGTATGGCTACACCTTC; v_call: TRBV10-3; clone_size: NA; d_call: TRBD1; j_call: TRBJ1-2
cdr3_aa: CASSFATGPPYEQYF; cdr3_nt: TGTGCCAGCAGCTTTGCGACGGGTCCCCCCTACGAGCAGTACTTC; v_call: TRBV7-2; clone_size: NA; d_call: NA; j_call: TRBJ2-7
cdr3_aa: CASSDSGTSGSRTPQDTQYF; cdr3_nt: TGCGCCAGCAGTGACTCCGGGACTAGCGGGAGCCGAACCCCACAAGATACGCAGTATTTT; v_call: TRBV10-1; clone_size: NA; d_call: TRBD2; j_call: TRBJ2-3
cdr3_aa: CASSEALAGVGEQFF; cdr3_nt: TGTGCCAGCAGTGAGGCGCTAGCGGGAGTCGGTGAGCAGTTCTTC; v_call: TRBV2; clone_size: NA; d_call: TRBD2; j_call: TRBJ2-1
cdr3_aa: CASSPQNTEAFF; cdr3_nt: TGTGCCAGCTCACCTCAAAACACTGAAGCTTTCTTT; v_call: TRBV18; clone_size: NA; d_call: NA; j_call: TRBJ1-1
cdr3_aa: CASSLTGANQPQHF; cdr3_nt: TGTGCCAGCAGCTTGACAGGCGCCAATCAGCCCCAGCATTTT; v_call: TRBV2; clone_size: NA; d_call: NA; j_call: TRBJ1-5
cdr3_aa: CAISNRDSPLHF; cdr3_nt: TGTGCCATCAGTAACAGGGATTCACCCCTCCACTTT; v_call: TRBV10-3; clone_size: NA; d_call: NA; j_call: TRBJ1-6
cdr3_aa: CASSPRGGDQPQHF; cdr3_nt: TGTGCCAGCAGCCCCCGGGGTGGTGATCAGCCCCAGCATTTT; v_call: TRBV7-2; clone_size: NA; d_call: NA; j_call: TRBJ1-5